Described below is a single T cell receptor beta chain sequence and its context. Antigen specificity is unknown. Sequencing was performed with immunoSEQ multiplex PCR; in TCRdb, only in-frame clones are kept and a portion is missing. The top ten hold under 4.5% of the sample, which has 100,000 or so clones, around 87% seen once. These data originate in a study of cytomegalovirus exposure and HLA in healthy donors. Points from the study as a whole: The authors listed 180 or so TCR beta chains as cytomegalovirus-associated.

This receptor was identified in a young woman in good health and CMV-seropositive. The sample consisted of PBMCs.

CDR3 nucleotides: TGTGCCAGCAGCCAAGAATCTACAGGGCGGGACGAGCAGTACTTC. Translating gives CASSQESTGRDEQYF. The chain has TRBV4-2 and TRBJ2-7; D might be TRBD1 (6 bases). CDR3 size: 15 residues. The V end was cut by 0 bases, the J end by 5 bases, with 14 bases between. Germline V CDR1 and CDR2: LGHNA, YNFKEQ.